A selection of T cell receptor beta chains follows, all from one sample in a study of T cells after yellow fever vaccination. TCRdb re-analysed the 5' RACE reads in MiXCR, keeping a single row per CDR3 protein. Of almost 600,000 distinct CDR3 sequences in the sample, approximately 13% are singletons; the top ten hold 11% to 15%. Here the sequenced sample was PBMCs, taken on the day of the yellow fever booster vaccination. These receptors came from a man aged 25-40 years who received the YFV17D yellow fever vaccine. Both conserved end residues are part of each CDR3. Fields, in order: D gene, J gene, V gene, clone size, CDR3 length, CDR3 DNA, CDR3 protein. The D gene is left open where the match is weak. Some rows mark clone size as missing; the rest say once, few, many or name a class of expanded clone.

D gene: -
J gene: TRBJ2-3
V gene: TRBV4-2
clone size: -
CDR3 length: 16
CDR3 DNA: TGTGCCAACAGCCAAGAACTCACCCGAGGCCCAGATACTCAGTATTTT
CDR3 protein: CANSQELTRGPDTQYF

D gene: TRBD1
J gene: TRBJ2-5
V gene: TRBV7-8
clone size: -
CDR3 length: 14
CDR3 DNA: TGTGCCAGCAGCGGTATCCAGGGGGTGGAGACCCAGTACTTC
CDR3 protein: CASSGIQGVETQYF

D gene: -
J gene: TRBJ2-6
V gene: TRBV5-5
clone size: -
CDR3 length: 17
CDR3 DNA: TGTGCCAGCAGCTTGGGGGGGCAGAGCTCTGGGGCCAACGTCCTGACTTTC
CDR3 protein: CASSLGGQSSGANVLTF

D gene: -
J gene: TRBJ1-1
V gene: TRBV6-2/TRBV6-3
clone size: -
CDR3 length: 13
CDR3 DNA: TGTGCCAGCAGTTACAGATCGAACACTGAAGCTTTCTTT
CDR3 protein: CASSYRSNTEAFF

D gene: -
J gene: TRBJ2-2
V gene: TRBV7-7
clone size: few
CDR3 length: 11
CDR3 DNA: TGTGCTAGCAGGGGTGGCGGGGAGCTGTTTTTT
CDR3 protein: CASRGGGELFF

D gene: -
J gene: TRBJ1-1
V gene: TRBV12-3/TRBV12-4
clone size: -
CDR3 length: 13
CDR3 DNA: TGTGCCAGCAGTTTTTGGGGGGCGGGTGAAGCTTTCTTT
CDR3 protein: CASSFWGAGEAFF

D gene: TRBD1
J gene: TRBJ1-2
V gene: TRBV10-3
clone size: few
CDR3 length: 13
CDR3 DNA: TGTGCCATCAGCACAGGGGGCCCTTATGGCTACACCTTC
CDR3 protein: CAISTGGPYGYTF

D gene: -
J gene: TRBJ1-2
V gene: TRBV18
clone size: few
CDR3 length: 16
CDR3 DNA: TGTGCCAGCTCACCTCAGGACAGCCAATTCCGATATGGCTACACCTTC
CDR3 protein: CASSPQDSQFRYGYTF

D gene: TRBD2
J gene: TRBJ2-1
V gene: TRBV12-3/TRBV12-4
clone size: -
CDR3 length: 15
CDR3 DNA: TGTGCCAGCAGCTCGGGACTAGTTACCTACAATGAGCAGTTCTTC
CDR3 protein: CASSSGLVTYNEQFF

D gene: -
J gene: TRBJ2-3
V gene: TRBV7-9
clone size: few
CDR3 length: 10
CDR3 DNA: TGTGCCAGCGATTCAGATACGCAGTATTTT
CDR3 protein: CASDSDTQYF

D gene: TRBD1
J gene: TRBJ2-7
V gene: TRBV29-1
clone size: -
CDR3 length: 13
CDR3 DNA: TGCAGCGTTTTCCCGGGACAGGTAGGGGTTCCGTACTTC
CDR3 protein: CSVFPGQVGVPYF

D gene: TRBD1
J gene: TRBJ2-5
V gene: TRBV5-4
clone size: -
CDR3 length: 15
CDR3 DNA: TGTGCCAGCAGTACCGGGACAGGGAGGCAAGAGACCCAGTACTTC
CDR3 protein: CASSTGTGRQETQYF

D gene: TRBD1
J gene: TRBJ1-1
V gene: TRBV20-1
clone size: few
CDR3 length: 13
CDR3 DNA: TGCAGTGCTAAGGGACAGGGGAACACTGAAGCTTTCTTT
CDR3 protein: CSAKGQGNTEAFF

D gene: TRBD2
J gene: TRBJ2-1
V gene: TRBV7-3
clone size: few
CDR3 length: 16
CDR3 DNA: TGTGCCAGCAGCTTAAACGGGGCGGGAGTATACAATGAGCAGTTCTTC
CDR3 protein: CASSLNGAGVYNEQFF

D gene: -
J gene: TRBJ2-3
V gene: TRBV20-1
clone size: -
CDR3 length: 17
CDR3 DNA: TGCAGTGCTCCGAGCGCCGGGACCCTCGGCCCTCTAAATACGCAGTATTTT
CDR3 protein: CSAPSAGTLGPLNTQYF

D gene: TRBD2
J gene: TRBJ2-7
V gene: TRBV7-2
clone size: few
CDR3 length: 15
CDR3 DNA: TGTGCCAGCGCTCCAAATCTGCGGGAGACGAGCGAGCAGTACTTC
CDR3 protein: CASAPNLRETSEQYF

D gene: -
J gene: TRBJ2-6
V gene: TRBV30
clone size: few
CDR3 length: 14
CDR3 DNA: TGTGCCTGGCACCAGTTCTCTGGGGCCAACGTCCTGACTTTC
CDR3 protein: CAWHQFSGANVLTF

D gene: -
J gene: TRBJ2-1
V gene: TRBV23-1
clone size: -
CDR3 length: 16
CDR3 DNA: TGCGCCAGCAGTCAATTGGGACCAAACTCCTACAATGAGCAGTTCTTC
CDR3 protein: CASSQLGPNSYNEQFF

D gene: -
J gene: TRBJ2-3
V gene: TRBV6-5
clone size: -
CDR3 length: 15
CDR3 DNA: TGTGCCAGCAGTTACCGGCGGGACGTGGCAGATACGCAGTATTTT
CDR3 protein: CASSYRRDVADTQYF

D gene: -
J gene: TRBJ1-5
V gene: TRBV19
clone size: few
CDR3 length: 13
CDR3 DNA: TGTGCCAGTAATGAGGCCGGGTCTCAGCCCCAGCATTTT
CDR3 protein: CASNEAGSQPQHF

D gene: TRBD2
J gene: TRBJ2-7
V gene: TRBV25-1
clone size: few
CDR3 length: 14
CDR3 DNA: TGTGCCAGCAGAGATAGCGGGAATCCCTACGAGCAGTACTTC
CDR3 protein: CASRDSGNPYEQYF

D gene: -
J gene: TRBJ2-5
V gene: TRBV12-3/TRBV12-4
clone size: many
CDR3 length: 15
CDR3 DNA: TGTGCCAGCAGCCCGGGAGGGACAGGAGTTGGGACCCAGTACTTC
CDR3 protein: CASSPGGTGVGTQYF

D gene: -
J gene: TRBJ1-1
V gene: TRBV12-3/TRBV12-4
clone size: -
CDR3 length: 11
CDR3 DNA: TGTGCCAGCAGCGGCCTTGGTGAAGCTTTCTTT
CDR3 protein: CASSGLGEAFF

D gene: -
J gene: TRBJ2-5
V gene: TRBV7-2
clone size: few
CDR3 length: 14
CDR3 DNA: TGTGCCAGCAGCTTAGTTGACAGTTTAGGGACCCAGTACTTC
CDR3 protein: CASSLVDSLGTQYF

D gene: TRBD1
J gene: TRBJ2-1
V gene: TRBV5-1
clone size: -
CDR3 length: 14
CDR3 DNA: TGCGCCAGCTTCCGGGACAGGGGGCTTAATGAGCAGTTCTTC
CDR3 protein: CASFRDRGLNEQFF